This TCR beta chain comes out of a study of cytotoxic CD8 clonotypes in ibrutinib-treated CLL. Whole-study context: The patients comprised about a dozen relapsed/refractory and more than 14 treatment-naive cases, some 18 IGHV unmutated.

Germline V lookup: CDR1 SNHLY, CDR2 FYNNEI. The J segment lost 6 bases and the V segment lost 5 bases, leaving 7 bases of the junction unmatched. The CDR3 consists of 15 residues. Study-level points and caveats: Public clonotypes were rare and shrank or held steady on treatment.

Libraries were prepared by immunoSEQ multiplex PCR; TCRdb keeps only in-frame clonotypes and omits some of them. The top ten clones hold about 3.3% of a sample with about 130,000 clones, around 80% of them seen once. As to this clone: What it binds is unknown.

The starting material was PBMCs, obtained after 24 months of ibrutinib treatment. This sequence joins TRBV2 and TRBJ2-7; TRBD2 matches at 13 bases. The sequence came from a human donor with chronic lymphocytic leukemia. The chain's CDR3 is CASSQLAGGNGEQYF. DNA for the CDR3: TGTGCCAGCAGTCAACTAGCGGGGGGGAATGGCGAGCAGTACTTC.